The entry that follows covers one T cell receptor beta chain sequence. Its antigen is unknown. CDR3 length: 15 residues. Germline-derived CDR1 and CDR2 are SGHAT and FQNNGV. V dropped 4 bases and J dropped 7; count of bases not matched to a gene: 9. The data are from a study of long-term antiretroviral therapy in people with HIV. Study conclusions and caveats: Controls showed broader CDR3 length ranges than did the HIV repertoires. Blood collection from the mid-2000s to the late 2010s possibly occurred under older ART regimens. Pre-ART expanded clones dominated the repertoire at every time point.

The authors ran the immunoSEQ assay, v3.0, at survey level. Assay: immunoSEQ multiplex PCR; the TCRdb copy retains only in-frame clones and omits some. The sample shows 20,000 to 25,000 clones, around four fifths of them seen only once. Every HIV-positive participant received treatment in the United States. The material sequenced was unsorted PBMCs, taken 1.9 years after starting antiretroviral therapy. This receptor was identified in a woman aged 50 to 65 with HIV. The chain couples TRBV11-2 to TRBJ2-1, with 8 positions matching TRBD1. CDR3 sequence (DNA): TGTGCCAGCAGCTCCCTCCAGGGGGCCTGGAATGAGCAGTTCTTC. Encoded protein: CASSSLQGAWNEQFF. Together with reference TRBV11-2 and TRBJ2-1, the CDR3 gives the full variable domain: EAGVAQSPRYKIIEKRQSVAFWCNPISGHATLYWYQQILGQGPKLLIQFQNNGVVDDSQLPKDRFSAERLKGVDSTLKIQPAKLEDSAVYLCASSSLQGAWNEQFFGPGTRLTVL.